This entry is about one TCR beta chain. The PCR used 60 V beta and 13 J beta primers. TCRdb's copy holds only in-frame clones and misses some; the assay was immunoSEQ multiplex PCR. There are some 90,000 clones in the sample; about 81% occur only once, and approximately 2% lies in the top ten. Stated time point: after dendritic cell vaccination, including at tumor progression/relapse. PBMC sampling occurred before vaccination, two weeks after the third dose, and at progression. This sample is drawn from a study of glioma-infiltrating T cells after dendritic cell vaccination. Study-wide context: Dendritic cell vaccination trial patients had either newly diagnosed or recurrent glioblastoma.

The sequence was obtained from a human donor with glioblastoma. The sample consisted of blood, taken after dendritic cell vaccination.

The DNA of the CDR3 is TGTGCCAGCAGCTCAGGACAGGGGGCGCGTTACGAGCAGTACGTC. Translation: CASSSGQGARYEQYV. V is TRBV7-9 and J is TRBJ2-7, with 11 bases fitting TRBD1. Germline lookup yields CDR1 SEHNR and CDR2 FQNEAQ (reference sequence). V was pared by 4 bases and J by 4 bases, with 6 bases of the junction left unmatched. The CDR3 covers 15 residues.